The 25 T cell receptor beta chains presented below share a single source sample, sequenced in a study of blood T cell repertoires in COVID-19. Here immunoSEQ multiplex PCR was the method, and the copy in TCRdb shows in-frame clones only, minus some. Altogether over 200,000 clones are present, about 76% being singletons, with the ten largest covering just under 9%. The sequenced material came from PBMCs or T cells enriched from blood (not recorded which). These receptors were collected from a woman aged 45-65 years with acute COVID-19.

The genes are TRBV20-1 and TRBJ2-3; D is ambiguous. CDR1 is DFQATT, CDR2 SNEGSKA, per germline (reference sequence). The V end was cut by 4 bases, the J end by 6 bases, with 8 bases between. The CDR3 is 11 amino acids. The chain's CDR3 is CSANAADTQYF. In DNA, the CDR3 is TGCAGTGCTAACGCCGCGGATACGCAGTATTTT.

The chain combines TRBV28 with TRBJ1-2; D possibly corresponds to TRBD1 (6 bases). V was shortened by 6 bases and J by 4 bases, with 15 bases between the two germline ends. CDR1 and CDR2 from the germline V gene are MDHEN and SYDVKM. The CDR3 loop spans 14 amino acids. The CDR3 DNA reads as TGTGCCAGCAGACTAGCGGGGGCTAGCTATGGCTACACCTTC. Residues: CASRLAGASYGYTF.

This sequence joins TRBV3-1 (or the pseudogene TRBV3-2) and TRBJ2-5; no clear D gene. The CDR3 sequence is 14 residues long. Germline V CDR1 and CDR2: LGHDT, YNNKEL (reference sequence). Trimming removed 0 bases from V and 1 base from J, with 6 bases in between. The CDR3 sequence: CASSQDRVQETQYF. The CDR3 region has the DNA TGTGCCAGCAGCCAAGATAGAGTCCAAGAGACCCAGTACTTC.

The gene calls are TRBV3-1 (or the pseudogene TRBV3-2) and TRBJ1-4, with D possibly TRBD1 on 6 matching bases. CDR1 LGHDT and CDR2 YNNKEL come from the germline V gene (reference sequence). The V end lost 4 bases, the J end lost 8 bases, and 17 bases lay between the germline ends. This CDR3 comprises 15 residues. Written as DNA, the CDR3 is TGTGCCAGCAGCCTAAAAGGGGGGGCTGACGAAAAACTGTTTTTT. It translates to CASSLKGGADEKLFF.

This clone was observed a handful of times. The same CDR3 is also encoded by other DNA sequences in this sample. This chain uses TRBV6-5 with TRBJ1-2, with 8 bases that match TRBD1. Trimming took 3 bases from V and 8 from J; bases not matched to a gene: 8. This CDR3 has 14 residues. Germline V lookup: CDR1 MNHEY, CDR2 SVGAGI. The CDR3 here is CASSYGTGGLGYTF. The CDR3 nucleotides read TGTGCCAGCAGTTATGGTACAGGGGGGTTAGGCTACACCTTC.

CDR3 in amino acids: CASSNNPGLAGAQETQYF. The DNA of the CDR3 is TGTGCCAGCAGCAATAATCCGGGACTAGCGGGGGCCCAAGAGACCCAGTACTTC. The chain couples TRBV7-2 to TRBJ2-5, with TRBD2 matching over 14 bases. The CDR3 contains 18 residues. After removal of 5 bases from V and 1 base from J, the junction contained 9 bases not matched to a gene. Germline values: CDR1 SGHTA, CDR2 FQGNSA.

V is TRBV5-1 and J is TRBJ1-4, with TRBD1 identical over 7 bases. The CDR3 extends over 16 amino acids. Germline CDR1 reads SGHRS; CDR2 reads YFSETQ. Germline trimming cut 4 bases from V and 2 bases from J; bases unmatched to any gene: 8. In nucleotides, the CDR3 is TGCGCCAGCAGCAAAACTCAACAGGGGACTAATGAAAAACTGTTTTTT. Protein: CASSKTQQGTNEKLFF.

V usage is TRBV20-1 and J usage is TRBJ1-2; tentatively, D is TRBD1 (6 bases). The CDR3 is 15 residues long. Germline assignment: CDR1 DFQATT and CDR2 SNEGSKA (reference sequence). Trimming took 3 bases from V and 9 from J, leaving 23 bases between them. Here the CDR3 reads CSASRGAAGEGSYTF. As DNA, the CDR3 is TGCAGTGCTAGTCGCGGTGCCGCAGGGGAGGGGAGCTACACCTTC.

The rearrangement uses TRBV14 and TRBJ2-7; TRBD2 is a possible D gene (5 bases). This CDR3 region has 14 residues. V lost 5 bases and J 2 bases, leaving 13 bases between the germline ends. Germline CDR1 is SGHDN and CDR2 is FVKESK. The CDR3 protein is CASSDQHGAYEQYF. The CDR3 nucleotides are TGTGCCAGCAGCGATCAGCACGGGGCCTACGAGCAGTACTTC. Based on the CDR3 plus reference TRBV14 and TRBJ2-7, the full variable domain is EAGVTQFPSHSVIEKGQTVTLRCDPISGHDNLYWYRRVMGKEIKFLLHFVKESKQDESGMPNNRFLAERTGGTYSTLKVQPAELEDSGVYFCASSDQHGAYEQYFGPGTRLTVT.

This chain uses TRBV18 with TRBJ2-1; a possible D gene is TRBD1 (5 bases). The CDR3 runs to 17 residues. Trimming took off 8 bases at V and 1 base at J, with 21 bases between the two ends. The V gene's germline CDR1 is KGHSH and CDR2 LQKENI. CDR3 in amino acids: CASAKSSVRVSYNEQFF. The DNA of the CDR3 is TGTGCCAGCGCTAAGTCGTCGGTCAGGGTATCCTACAATGAGCAGTTCTTC.

V is TRBV3-1 (or the pseudogene TRBV3-2) and J is TRBJ2-3; TRBD2 aligns across 14 bases. The germline CDR1 and CDR2 sequences are LGHDT and YNNKEL (reference sequence). The CDR3 is 19 residues long. J was trimmed by 0 bases and V by 6 bases; bases with no gene match: 11. CDR3 loop: CASSKTSGGASSSTDTQYF. The CDR3 region has the DNA TGTGCCAGCAGTAAGACTAGCGGGGGGGCGTCCTCTAGCACAGATACGCAGTATTTT.

This rearrangement joins TRBV19 to TRBJ2-2; D is possibly TRBD2 (5 bases). CDR1 is LNHDA and CDR2 is SQIVND in the germline V gene (reference sequence). The V end lost 5 bases, the J end lost 6 bases, and 16 bases lay between the germline ends. The CDR3 consists of 15 residues. The CDR3 is CASSFPDGIAGELFF. The CDR3 DNA reads as TGTGCCAGTAGTTTCCCGGACGGGATAGCCGGGGAGCTGTTTTTT.

This chain joins TRBV6-2 or TRBV6-3 and TRBJ2-2; perhaps TRBD1 as D (6 bases). The length of the CDR3 is 14 residues. CDR1 is MNHEY, CDR2 SVGEGT, per germline. Trimming cost V 3 bases and J 5 bases, with 10 bases left between them. CDR3 region: CASSYVDRTGELFF. The DNA of the CDR3 is TGTGCCAGCAGTTATGTGGACAGAACCGGGGAGCTGTTTTTT.

The chain employs TRBV7-9 and TRBJ2-3; the D gene is possibly TRBD2 (5 bases). Germline loops: CDR1 SEHNR, CDR2 FQNEAQ (reference sequence). V lost 7 bases to trimming and J lost 3 bases, with 17 bases between them. This CDR3 spans 15 amino acids. The CDR3 reads CASTPRGMGTDTQYF. CDR3 DNA: TGTGCCAGCACCCCCAGAGGGATGGGTACAGATACGCAGTATTTT.

The J gene is TRBJ2-7, the V gene TRBV28; weak D call: TRBD2 (6 bases). This CDR3 is built from 13 residues. Germline CDR1 is MDHEN and CDR2 is SYDVKM. Trimming removed 11 bases from V and 5 bases from J, with 19 bases in between. CDR3: CAHTRAGRDEQYF. In DNA, the CDR3 is TGTGCCCACACCAGAGCGGGCAGGGACGAGCAGTACTTC.

The CDR3 coding sequence is TGTGCCAGCAGCTCGCGGACTAGTCGAGACGGATCGTACAATGAGCAGTTCTTC. This codes for CASSSRTSRDGSYNEQFF. The rearrangement links TRBV7-9 to TRBJ2-1, with 7 bases that match TRBD2. CDR1 is SEHNR and CDR2 is FQNEAQ in the germline V gene (reference sequence). This CDR3 region has 18 residues. V trimming: 4 bases; J trimming: 4 bases; junction bases outside the gene matches: 16. The entire variable domain, with the rest obtained from reference TRBV7-9 and TRBJ2-1, is as follows: DTGVSQNPRHKITKRGQNVTFRCDPISEHNRLYWYRQTLGQGPEFLTYFQNEAQLEKSRLLSDRFSAERPKGSFSTLEIQRTEQGDSAMYLCASSSRTSRDGSYNEQFFGPGTRLTVL.

The chain carries TRBV4-1 and TRBJ2-7; D unclear. The V gene lost 1 base and the J gene lost 7 bases, with 14 bases spanning the gap. CDR3 size: 14 residues. CDR1 MGHRA and CDR2 YSYEKL come from the germline V gene. The CDR3 reads CASSQVVAPREQYF. CDR3 coding DNA: TGCGCCAGCAGCCAAGTAGTCGCCCCTAGGGAGCAGTACTTC.

The chain employs TRBV18 and TRBJ2-7; D remains ambiguous. CDR3 size: 13 residues. Looked up from germline, CDR1 is KGHSH and CDR2 is LQKENI. V lost 5 bases to trimming and J lost 3 bases, with 11 bases between them. The CDR3 DNA is TGTGCCAGCTCAATGGGTACGGGCTACGAGCAGTACTTC. Translated, it gives CASSMGTGYEQYF. Full variable domain (rest looked up from reference TRBV18 and TRBJ2-7): NAGVMQNPRHLVRRRGQEARLRCSPMKGHSHVYWYRQLPEEGLKFMVYLQKENIIDESGMPKERFSAEFPKEGPSILRIQQVVRGDSAAYFCASSMGTGYEQYFGPGTRLTVT.

This clone was found once. The CDR3 nucleotides are TGTGCCAGCAGTTCCCTCTGGGACAGGCCACACCAAGAGACCCAGTACTTC. Translated, it gives CASSSLWDRPHQETQYF. The chain uses TRBV28 and TRBJ2-5, with TRBD1 matching 8 bases. The CDR3 has 17 residues. With 4 bases clipped from V and 0 bases from J, the junction kept 10 bases outside the gene matches. Germline V gene data show CDR1 as MDHEN and CDR2 as SYDVKM.

V usage is TRBV7-2 and J usage is TRBJ2-7; TRBD1 matches at 8 bases. Germline assignment: CDR1 SGHTA and CDR2 FQGNSA. The junction had 10 bases not matched to a gene; V was cut back by 5 bases and J by 4 bases. CDR3 length: 15 residues. This chain's CDR3 is CASSESQGAPYEQYF. CDR3 nucleotide sequence: TGTGCCAGCAGCGAAAGCCAGGGGGCGCCGTACGAGCAGTACTTC.

The J gene is TRBJ1-5, the V gene TRBV5-6; 7 bases agree with TRBD1. Germline loops: CDR1 SGHDT, CDR2 YYEEEE. The CDR3 runs to 16 residues. The V and J ends lost 2 bases and 5 bases, in that order; junction bases with no gene match: 10. Here the CDR3 reads CASSLNRGVGYQPQHF. The CDR3 DNA reads as TGTGCCAGCAGCTTAAACAGGGGCGTTGGGTATCAGCCCCAGCATTTT.

In this sample, this clone turned up a few times. This sequence joins TRBV30 and TRBJ2-5, with TRBD2 identical over 9 bases. Germline trimming cut 7 bases from V and 2 bases from J; bases unmatched to any gene: 11. This CDR3 comprises 15 residues. Germline V CDR1 and CDR2: GTSNPN, SVGIG (reference sequence). CDR3 protein: CAYQQASGVQETQYF. Written as DNA, the CDR3 is TGTGCCTATCAACAAGCTAGCGGGGTTCAAGAGACCCAGTACTTC.

J is TRBJ1-1 and V is TRBV18, with a tentative D call TRBD1 (6 bases). The CDR3 consists of 15 residues. Trimming removed 5 bases from V and 0 bases from J, with 13 bases in between. Germline CDR1 reads KGHSH; CDR2 reads LQKENI. CDR3 region: CASSTRGPMNTEAFF. Here the CDR3 DNA reads TGTGCCAGCTCAACCAGGGGTCCTATGAACACTGAAGCTTTCTTT.

The chain employs TRBV19 and TRBJ2-7; 8 positions match TRBD2. Germline CDR1 is LNHDA and CDR2 is SQIVND (reference sequence). V was pared by 5 bases and J by 3 bases, with 9 bases of the junction left unmatched. CDR3 length equals 15 residues. The CDR3 is CASSPLSGGDYEQYF. The CDR3 region has the DNA TGTGCCAGTAGTCCGCTTTCGGGAGGGGACTACGAGCAGTACTTC.

Regarding this clone: The sample holds other DNA sequences that translate to the same CDR3. The CDR3 region is CASSQDLNEKLFF. CDR3 sequence (DNA): TGTGCCAGCAGCCAAGATCTAAATGAAAAACTGTTTTTT. The rearrangement joins TRBV3-1 (or the pseudogene TRBV3-2) to TRBJ1-4; the D is unclear. Trimming removed 0 bases from V and 5 bases from J, with 4 bases in between. Germline-derived CDR1 and CDR2 are LGHDT and YNNKEL (reference sequence). CDR3 length: 13 residues.